This T cell receptor (beta chain) was recovered during a study of shared clonotypes between healthy human individuals. Study-level background: The people who gave samples were two women and a few men aged 18 to 49. CD8 memory received one plate per donor, CD8 naive two, CD4 memory three and CD4 naive three.

The CDR3 runs to 13 residues. V was pared by 4 bases and J by 10 bases, with 16 bases between. Germline CDR1 reads MNHEY; CDR2 reads SVGAGI. About this clone itself: Its specificity is unknown.

General study points: Memory subsets generally showed lower estimated richness than naive subsets. About 5% of naive CD4 clonotypes were shared across a handful of donors.

Clones were read by immunoSEQ multiplex PCR, and TCRdb kept only the in-frame ones, dropping some. The repertoire has about 2.1 million clones, about 94% of them found once; the top ten carry around 1.8%. It was CD45RO-negative cells, positively selected for CCR7, that made up naive CD8 cells, with terminally differentiated effector memory CD45RA+ cells excluded. The J gene is TRBJ1-1, the V gene TRBV6-5; D is perhaps TRBD1 (5 bases). Source material: naive CD8+ T cells from PBMCs. The receptor was derived from a man younger than 35 in good health. Some clones in this sample may be carry-over from other donors' samples. The CDR3 coding sequence is TGTGCCAGCAGTTCCCGCGGGGGGGTCAGAGCTTTCTTT. Translated, it gives CASSSRGGVRAFF.